This TCR beta chain was obtained from a study of cytomegalovirus exposure and HLA in healthy donors. Study-level results: Among donors in an Asian-associated ancestry cluster, a later analysis reportedly found fewer N-insertions than the approximately 670-donor mean. The listing of 150 to 200 TCR beta chains classed them as cytomegalovirus-associated. A later analysis associated roughly 15,000 TCR beta sequences with HLA alleles at a 0.05 false discovery rate.

Details on this clone: The antigen is unknown.

The PCR contained 60 Vbeta and 13 Jbeta primers. Original data processing: Approximately 86 million unique TCR beta chains, some 11 million shared, were counted in a later analysis. Assay used: immunoSEQ multiplex PCR; TCRdb lists only in-frame clones, some missing. D and trimming were read from the DNA, whereas the V and J calls and clone size are those reported in that table. Of 180,000 or so clones in the sample, 75% to 85% were seen once. The TCR originated in a woman aged 25 to 39 in good health and CMV-seropositive. Sequenced sample: PBMCs.

The DNA of the CDR3 is TGTGCCAGCAGCCTGGGACTAGCGGGGGGACCAAGCACAGATACGCAGTATTTT. Amino acids: CASSLGLAGGPSTDTQYF. The rearrangement uses TRBV5-6 and TRBJ2-3, with 15 bases fitting TRBD2. V was pared by 4 bases and J by 0 bases, with 6 bases of the junction left unmatched. This CDR3 contains 18 residues. Germline V gene sequence: CDR1 SGHDT, CDR2 YYEEEE.